The clone carrying this T cell receptor beta chain was picked up many times. The data derive from a study of Graves' ophthalmopathy and Graves' hyperthyroidism. RNA transcripts were the source from which TCR beta CDR3 regions were amplified. HTBI-primed RT-PCR formed the first round, and a multiplex PCR formed the second. TCRdb re-called the multiplex PCR reads through MiXCR, storing one row per CDR3 protein. Of over 150,000 distinct CDR3 sequences in the sample, over 35% were seen once. Trimming left V 6 bases short and J 4 bases short, with 19 bases between. CDR3 length: 16 residues. V and J are TRBV12-3 or TRBV12-4 and TRBJ1-3, with a weak D call TRBD1 (5 bases). The sample consisted of peripheral blood. The sequence derives from a woman aged 40 to 49 with Graves' ophthalmopathy. Here the CDR3 reads CASSFLSGTAGNTIYF. The CDR3 DNA sequence: TGTGCCAGCAGCTTCTTATCCGGGACCGCCGGAAACACCATATATTTT.